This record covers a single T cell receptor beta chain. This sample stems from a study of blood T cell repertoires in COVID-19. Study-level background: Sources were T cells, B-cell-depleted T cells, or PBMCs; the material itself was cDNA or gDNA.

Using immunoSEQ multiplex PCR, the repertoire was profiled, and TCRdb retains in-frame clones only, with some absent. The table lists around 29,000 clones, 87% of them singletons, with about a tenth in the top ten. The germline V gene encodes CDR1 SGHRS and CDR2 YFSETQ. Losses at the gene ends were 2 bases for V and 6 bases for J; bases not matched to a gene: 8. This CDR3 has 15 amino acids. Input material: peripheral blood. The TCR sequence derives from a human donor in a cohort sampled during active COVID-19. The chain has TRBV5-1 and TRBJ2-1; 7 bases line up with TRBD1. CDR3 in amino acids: CASSLPTGTANEQFF. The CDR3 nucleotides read TGCGCCAGCAGCTTACCCACCGGGACAGCCAATGAGCAGTTCTTC. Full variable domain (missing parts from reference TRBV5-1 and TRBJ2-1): KAGVTQTPRYLIKTRGQQVTLSCSPISGHRSVSWYQQTPGQGLQFLFEYFSETQRNKGNFPGRFSGRQFSNSRSEMNVSTLELGDSALYLCASSLPTGTANEQFFGPGTRLTVL.